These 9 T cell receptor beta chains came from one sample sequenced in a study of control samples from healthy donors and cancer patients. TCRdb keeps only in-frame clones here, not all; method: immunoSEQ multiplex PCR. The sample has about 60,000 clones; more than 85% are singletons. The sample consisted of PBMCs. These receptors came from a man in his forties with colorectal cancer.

The CDR3 protein is CASRRVADVDEKLFF. The CDR3 bases are TGCGCCAGCCGTCGTGTGGCGGACGTAGATGAAAAACTGTTTTTT. V gene TRBV5-1 combines with J gene TRBJ1-4; D remains unclear. There are 15 residues in the CDR3. Germline V lookup: CDR1 SGHRS, CDR2 YFSETQ. With 7 bases removed from V and 6 bases from J, the gap between germline ends came to 19 bases. Combining the CDR3 with reference TRBV5-1 and TRBJ1-4 gives the whole variable domain KAGVTQTPRYLIKTRGQQVTLSCSPISGHRSVSWYQQTPGQGLQFLFEYFSETQRNKGNFPGRFSGRQFSNSRSEMNVSTLELGDSALYLCASRRVADVDEKLFFGSGTQLSVL.

The CDR3 DNA reads TGTGCCAGCAGCTGGGACAGATTAAACTCCTACGAGCAGTACTTC. Amino acids: CASSWDRLNSYEQYF. The chain joins TRBV5-6 to TRBJ2-7; TRBD1 aligns across 7 bases. Trimming at V came to 3 bases and at J to 0 bases, leaving 6 bases not matched to a gene. Per the germline V gene, CDR1 is SGHDT and CDR2 is YYEEEE. The CDR3 has 15 residues.

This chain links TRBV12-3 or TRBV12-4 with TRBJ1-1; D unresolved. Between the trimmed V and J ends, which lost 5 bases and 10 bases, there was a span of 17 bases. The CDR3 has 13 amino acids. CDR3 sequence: CASSLKEASSAFF. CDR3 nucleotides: TGTGCCAGCAGTCTAAAAGAGGCCAGCTCAGCTTTCTTT.

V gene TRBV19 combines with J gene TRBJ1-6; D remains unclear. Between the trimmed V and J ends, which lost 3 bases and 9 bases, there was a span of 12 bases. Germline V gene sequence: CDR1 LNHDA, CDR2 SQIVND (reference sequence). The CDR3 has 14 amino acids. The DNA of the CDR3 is TGTGCCAGTAGTATTGGAAAATATGGTTCACCCCTCCACTTT. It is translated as CASSIGKYGSPLHF.

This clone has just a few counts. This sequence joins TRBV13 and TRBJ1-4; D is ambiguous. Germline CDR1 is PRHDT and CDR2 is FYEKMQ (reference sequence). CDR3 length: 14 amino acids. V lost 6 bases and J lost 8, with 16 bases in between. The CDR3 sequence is CASRSRGLSEKLFF. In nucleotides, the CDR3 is TGTGCCAGCAGGTCCCGCGGGCTATCCGAAAAACTGTTTTTT.

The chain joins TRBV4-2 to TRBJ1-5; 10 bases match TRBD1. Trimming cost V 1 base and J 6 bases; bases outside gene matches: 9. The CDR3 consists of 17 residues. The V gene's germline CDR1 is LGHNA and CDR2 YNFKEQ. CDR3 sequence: CASSQGTGTGEIQPQHF. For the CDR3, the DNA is TGTGCCAGCAGCCAAGGAACGGGGACAGGGGAGATTCAGCCCCAGCATTTT.

CDR3 in DNA: TGTGCCAGCAGACGGCAGGTGAACACCGGGGAGCTGTTTTTT. It translates to CASRRQVNTGELFF. This chain uses TRBV6-5 with TRBJ2-2, with D uncertain. Germline assignment: CDR1 MNHEY and CDR2 SVGAGI. The CDR3 runs 14 residues. The V gene lost 6 bases and the J gene lost 1 base, with 9 bases spanning the gap.

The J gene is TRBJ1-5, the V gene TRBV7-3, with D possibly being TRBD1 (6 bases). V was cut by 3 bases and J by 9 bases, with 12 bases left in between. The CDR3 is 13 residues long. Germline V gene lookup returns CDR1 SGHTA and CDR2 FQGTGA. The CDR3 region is CASSLTGSGPQHF. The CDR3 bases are TGTGCCAGCAGCTTGACAGGCTCGGGGCCCCAGCATTTT.

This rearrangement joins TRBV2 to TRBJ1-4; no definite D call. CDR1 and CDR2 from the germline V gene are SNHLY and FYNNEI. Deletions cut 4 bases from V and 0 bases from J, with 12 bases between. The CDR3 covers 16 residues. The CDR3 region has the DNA TGTGCCAGCAGTGCCATGCATGCTGCAACTAATGAAAAACTGTTTTTT. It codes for CASSAMHAATNEKLFF.